This T cell receptor beta chain comes out of a study of cytomegalovirus exposure and HLA in healthy donors. Study-level background: In an early release, HLA-typed donors contributed about 80 million unique TCR sequences. General study results and limits: Researchers counted roughly 160 TCR beta chains as cytomegalovirus-associated.

The V gene's germline CDR1 is MGHRA and CDR2 YSYEKL. V shed 4 bases, J shed 5 bases, and the junction held 19 bases outside the gene matches. The CDR3 extends over 18 amino acids. As to this clone: Antigen: not known.

The PCR was carried out with 60 Vbeta primers and 13 Jbeta primers. Produced via immunoSEQ multiplex PCR; TCRdb's table is partial and in-frame only. The sample has over 150,000 clones; approximately 84% are singletons. This chain uses TRBV4-1 with TRBJ1-2, with TRBD1 matching 7 bases. Sequencing input: PBMCs. The receptor was isolated from a girl younger than two in good health and CMV-seronegative. The CDR3 spells CASSRQNALDRASYGYTF. DNA for the CDR3: TGCGCCAGCAGCCGACAAAACGCACTTGACAGGGCCTCTTATGGCTACACCTTC.